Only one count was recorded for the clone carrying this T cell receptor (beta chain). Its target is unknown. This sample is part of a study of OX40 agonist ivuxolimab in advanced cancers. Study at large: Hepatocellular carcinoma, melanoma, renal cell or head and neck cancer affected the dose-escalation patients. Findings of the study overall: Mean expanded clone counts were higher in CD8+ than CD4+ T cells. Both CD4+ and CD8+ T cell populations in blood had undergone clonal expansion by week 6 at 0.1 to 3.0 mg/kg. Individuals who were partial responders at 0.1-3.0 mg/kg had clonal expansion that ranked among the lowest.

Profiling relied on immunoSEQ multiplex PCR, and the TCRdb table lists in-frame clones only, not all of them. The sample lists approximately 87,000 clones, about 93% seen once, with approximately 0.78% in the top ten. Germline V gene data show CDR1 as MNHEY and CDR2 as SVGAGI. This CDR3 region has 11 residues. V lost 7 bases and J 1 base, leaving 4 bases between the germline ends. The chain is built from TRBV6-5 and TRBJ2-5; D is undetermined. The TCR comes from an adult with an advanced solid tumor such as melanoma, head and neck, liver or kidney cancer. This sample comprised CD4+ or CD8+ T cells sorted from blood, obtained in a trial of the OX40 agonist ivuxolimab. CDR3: CASKSQETQYF. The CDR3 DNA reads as TGTGCCAGCAAGAGCCAAGAGACCCAGTACTTC.